A selection of T cell receptor beta chains follows, all from one sample in a study of blood T cell repertoires in COVID-19. Assay used: immunoSEQ multiplex PCR; TCRdb lists only in-frame clones, some missing. This sample has about 33,000 clones, with roughly 84% found just once. The sequencing sample was made of peripheral blood. Source of these receptors: a human donor in a cohort sampled during active COVID-19. Both conserved end residues are part of each CDR3. The D gene is left open where the match is weak. Size values are once, few and many counts, or a class for expanded clones, and some rows have none.

J | V | size | D | DNA | CDR3
TRBJ1-5 | TRBV19 | NA | TRBD1 | TGTGCCAGTAGAGGACAGGGGGCTTTTAGCAATCAGCCCCAGCATTTT | CASRGQGAFSNQPQHF
TRBJ1-3 | TRBV5-4 | NA | NA | TGTGCCAGCAGCTTGGTAGGGAGTGGAAACACCATATATTTT | CASSLVGSGNTIYF
TRBJ2-7 | TRBV18 | NA | NA | TGTGCCAGCTCACGTACGACTCAGGGGTTGGACGAGCAGTACTTC | CASSRTTQGLDEQYF
TRBJ1-1 | TRBV28 | NA | NA | TGTGCCAGCAGTTTCCCAAGCCTCATGGACACTGAAGCTTTCTTT | CASSFPSLMDTEAFF
TRBJ2-2 | TRBV28 | NA | NA | TGTGCCAGCAGTTCCTCCGGGGCCGGGGAGCTGTTTTTT | CASSSSGAGELFF
TRBJ2-5 | TRBV19 | NA | NA | TGTGCCAGTAGGTCTGGCGGGGAGACCCAGTACTTC | CASRSGGETQYF
TRBJ2-2 | TRBV18 | NA | NA | TGTGCCAGCTCACGGGGCGGAACAGTAGGCGTCGGGGAGCTGTTTTTT | CASSRGGTVGVGELFF
TRBJ2-4 | TRBV3-1/TRBV3-2 | NA | NA | TGTGCCAGCAGCCTAAGCCGGGACATACTAGCCAAAAACATTCAGTACTTC | CASSLSRDILAKNIQYF
TRBJ1-2 | TRBV5-1 | NA | NA | TGCGCCAGCAGCTTGTTTCCGGGAGCTAACTATGGCTACACCTTC | CASSLFPGANYGYTF
TRBJ2-1 | TRBV5-1 | NA | TRBD1 | TGCGCCAGCAGAACTACAGGGGGCCACTACAATGAGCAGTTCTTC | CASRTTGGHYNEQFF
TRBJ1-2 | TRBV6-5 | NA | TRBD1 | TGTGCCAGCAGTTACCGGGACAGGGGGAACTATGGCTACACCTTC | CASSYRDRGNYGYTF
TRBJ2-3 | TRBV27 | NA | NA | TGTGCCAGCAGTTCAACACTAGCATCAGATACGCAGTATTTT | CASSSTLASDTQYF
TRBJ2-7 | TRBV20-1 | NA | NA | TGCAGTGCTAGAGGAGTCGGGGTTCAGTACTTC | CSARGVGVQYF
TRBJ1-5 | TRBV12-3/TRBV12-4 | NA | NA | TGTGCCAGCAGAGTCGGGGTAGGCGAGCCCCAGCATTTT | CASRVGVGEPQHF
TRBJ1-1 | TRBV5-1 | NA | NA | TGCGCCAGCAGCTTGGTTGGAGGCAACACTGAAGCTTTCTTT | CASSLVGGNTEAFF
TRBJ1-6 | TRBV6-4 | NA | NA | TGTGCCAGCAGTGACTCGGACAGCCCAAGTTCACCCCTCCACTTT | CASSDSDSPSSPLHF
TRBJ1-4 | TRBV7-9 | NA | NA | TGTGCCAGCAGCTTAGCCTCCTCTAGGCACGAAAAACTGTTTTTT | CASSLASSRHEKLFF
TRBJ2-6 | TRBV4-1 | few | NA | TGCGCCAGCAGCTCCCCAGGTACTGGGGCCAACGTCCTGACTTTC | CASSSPGTGANVLTF
TRBJ1-5 | TRBV6-1 | NA | TRBD1 | TGTGCCAGCAGTGGGAGACAGGGCGTTTCTGGTCAGCCCCAGCATTTT | CASSGRQGVSGQPQHF
TRBJ2-1 | TRBV7-3 | once | NA | TGTGCCAGCGCCGGGGAGGGGGGCGCGGATGAGCAGTTCTTC | CASAGEGGADEQFF
TRBJ2-5 | TRBV28 | NA | NA | TGTGCCAGCAGTCTAGAACCGGACCAAGAGACCCAGTACTTC | CASSLEPDQETQYF
TRBJ2-5 | TRBV5-4 | NA | NA | TGTGCCAGCAGCTTGCCGGGGGAGACCCAGTACTTC | CASSLPGETQYF
TRBJ2-3 | TRBV4-2 | NA | TRBD2 | TGTGCCAGCAGCCAAGATTCTAGCGGATTCACAGATACGCAGTATTTT | CASSQDSSGFTDTQYF
TRBJ2-7 | TRBV15 | NA | TRBD1 | TGTGCCACCAGCAGAGAACAGGGGTTGGATGGCGAGCAGTACTTC | CATSREQGLDGEQYF
TRBJ1-6 | TRBV6-6 | NA | TRBD1 | TGTGCCAGCATGACGTGGGGACAGGGTAGCTCACCCCTCCACTTT | CASMTWGQGSSPLHF